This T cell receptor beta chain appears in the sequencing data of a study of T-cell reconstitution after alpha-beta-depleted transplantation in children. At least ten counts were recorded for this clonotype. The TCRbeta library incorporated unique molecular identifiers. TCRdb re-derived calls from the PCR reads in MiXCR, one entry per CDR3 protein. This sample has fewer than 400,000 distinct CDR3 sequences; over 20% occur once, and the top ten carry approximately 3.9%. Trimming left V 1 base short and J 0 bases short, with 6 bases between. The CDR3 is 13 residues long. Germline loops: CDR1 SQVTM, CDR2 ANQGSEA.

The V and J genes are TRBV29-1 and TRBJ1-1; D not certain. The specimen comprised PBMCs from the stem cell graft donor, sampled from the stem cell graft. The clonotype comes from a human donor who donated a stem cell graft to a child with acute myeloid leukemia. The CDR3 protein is CSVEGTVNTEAFF. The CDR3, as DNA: TGCAGCGTTGAAGGGACGGTGAACACTGAAGCTTTCTTT.